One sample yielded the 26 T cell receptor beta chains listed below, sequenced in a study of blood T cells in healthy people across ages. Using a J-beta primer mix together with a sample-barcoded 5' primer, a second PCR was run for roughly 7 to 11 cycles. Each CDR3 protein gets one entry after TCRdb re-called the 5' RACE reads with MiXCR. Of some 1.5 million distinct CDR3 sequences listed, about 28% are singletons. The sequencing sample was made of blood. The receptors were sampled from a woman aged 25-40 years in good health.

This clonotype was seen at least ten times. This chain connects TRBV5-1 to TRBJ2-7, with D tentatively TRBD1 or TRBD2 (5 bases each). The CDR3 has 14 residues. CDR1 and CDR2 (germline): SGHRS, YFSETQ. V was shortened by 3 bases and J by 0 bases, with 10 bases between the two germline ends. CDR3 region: CASSSGTISYEQYF. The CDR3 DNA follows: TGCGCCAGCAGCTCCGGGACCATCTCCTACGAGCAGTACTTC.

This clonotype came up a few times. CDR3 sequence: CASGNAGPREQFF. The CDR3 coding sequence is TGTGCCAGCGGGAACGCGGGCCCCCGTGAGCAGTTCTTC. V gene TRBV5-5 combines with J gene TRBJ2-1; weak D call: TRBD2 (5 bases). This CDR3 is 13 amino acids long. Germline V CDR1 and CDR2: SGHKS, YYEKEE (reference sequence). V lost 7 bases and J lost 9, with 17 bases in between.

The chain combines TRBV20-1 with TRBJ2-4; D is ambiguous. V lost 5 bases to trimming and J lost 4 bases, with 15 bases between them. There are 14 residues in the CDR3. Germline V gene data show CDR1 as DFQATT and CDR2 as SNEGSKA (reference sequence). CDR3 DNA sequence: TGCAGTGCTCAACAAGAGAGCCAGAAAAACATTCAGTACTTC. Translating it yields CSAQQESQKNIQYF.

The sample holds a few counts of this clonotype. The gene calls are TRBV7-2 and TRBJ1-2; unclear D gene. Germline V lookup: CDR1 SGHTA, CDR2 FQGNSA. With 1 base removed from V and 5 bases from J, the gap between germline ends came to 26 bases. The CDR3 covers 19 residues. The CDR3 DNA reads TGTGCCAGCAGCTTAGGCCTGAGGCGGGTAGGGCTCCCTAGGTATGGCTACACCTTC. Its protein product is CASSLGLRRVGLPRYGYTF.

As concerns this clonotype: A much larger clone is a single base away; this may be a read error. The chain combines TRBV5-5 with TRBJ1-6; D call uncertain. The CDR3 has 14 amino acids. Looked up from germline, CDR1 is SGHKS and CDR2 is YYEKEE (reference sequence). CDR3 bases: TGTGTCAGCAGCCGTCGGACTGATAATTCACCCCTCCACTTT. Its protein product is CVSSRRTDNSPLHF.

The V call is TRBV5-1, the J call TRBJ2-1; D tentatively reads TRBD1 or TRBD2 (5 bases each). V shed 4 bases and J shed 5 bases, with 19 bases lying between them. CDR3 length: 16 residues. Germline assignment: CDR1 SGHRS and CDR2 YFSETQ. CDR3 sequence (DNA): TGCGCCAGCAGCCCTTTCCGGGGCAGGTCCGACAATGAGCAGTTCTTC. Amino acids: CASSPFRGRSDNEQFF.

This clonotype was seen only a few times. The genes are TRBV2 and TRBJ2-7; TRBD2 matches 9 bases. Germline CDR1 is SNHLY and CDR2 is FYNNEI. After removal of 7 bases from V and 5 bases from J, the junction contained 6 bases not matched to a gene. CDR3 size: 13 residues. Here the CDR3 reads CASKTGLANEQYF. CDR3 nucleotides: TGTGCCAGCAAGACGGGACTAGCTAACGAGCAGTACTTC.

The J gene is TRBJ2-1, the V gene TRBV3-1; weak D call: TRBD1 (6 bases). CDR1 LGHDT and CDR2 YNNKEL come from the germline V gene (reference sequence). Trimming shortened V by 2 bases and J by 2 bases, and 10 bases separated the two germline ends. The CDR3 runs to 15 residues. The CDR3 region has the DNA TGTGCCAGCAGCCAACAGGGGACGGCCTACAATGAGCAGTTCTTC. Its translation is CASSQQGTAYNEQFF.

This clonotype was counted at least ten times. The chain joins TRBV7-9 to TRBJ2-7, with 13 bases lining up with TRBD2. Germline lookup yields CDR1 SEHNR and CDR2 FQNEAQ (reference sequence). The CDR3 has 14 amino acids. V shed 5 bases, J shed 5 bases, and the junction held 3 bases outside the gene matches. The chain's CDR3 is CASSKTSGRNEQYF. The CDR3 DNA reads TGTGCCAGCAGCAAGACTAGCGGGAGGAACGAGCAGTACTTC.

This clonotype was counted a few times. The chain's CDR3 is CASRRQASRGTDTQYF. Here the CDR3 DNA reads TGTGCCAGTAGAAGACAGGCCTCTCGGGGCACAGATACGCAGTATTTT. The chain links TRBV19 to TRBJ2-3, with D possibly being TRBD1 (6 bases). Germline V gene sequence: CDR1 LNHDA, CDR2 SQIVND (reference sequence). Deletions cut 6 bases from V and 1 base from J, with 17 bases between. This CDR3 has 16 amino acids.

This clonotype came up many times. DNA of the CDR3: TGTGCCAGCACCAGGACTGGAAGCACCTACGAGCAGTACTTC. Translation: CASTRTGSTYEQYF. This chain links TRBV6-5 with TRBJ2-7, with a possible D match to TRBD2 (5 bases). Germline V lookup: CDR1 MNHEY, CDR2 SVGAGI. CDR3 length: 14 residues. V was clipped by 7 bases and J by 2 bases, with 15 bases between them.

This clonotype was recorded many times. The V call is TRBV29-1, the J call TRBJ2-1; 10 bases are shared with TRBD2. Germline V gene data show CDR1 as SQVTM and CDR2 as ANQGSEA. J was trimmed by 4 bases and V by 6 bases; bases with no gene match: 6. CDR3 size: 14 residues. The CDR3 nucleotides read TGCAGCGTGGCTACTAGCGGGAAGTACAATGAGCAGTTCTTC. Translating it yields CSVATSGKYNEQFF.

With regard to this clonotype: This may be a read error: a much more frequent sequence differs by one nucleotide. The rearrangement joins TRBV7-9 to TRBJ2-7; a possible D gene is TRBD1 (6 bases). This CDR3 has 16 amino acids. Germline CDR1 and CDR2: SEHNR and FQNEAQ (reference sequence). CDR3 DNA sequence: TGTGCCAGCGGCTTCTGGGGACACGAAGGTCCCTACGAGCAGTACTTC. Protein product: CASGFWGHEGPYEQYF. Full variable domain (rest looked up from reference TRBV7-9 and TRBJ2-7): DTGVSQNPRHKITKRGQNVTFRCDPISEHNRLYWYRQTLGQGPEFLTYFQNEAQLEKSRLLSDRFSAERPKGSFSTLEIQRTEQGDSAMYLCASGFWGHEGPYEQYFGPGTRLTVT.

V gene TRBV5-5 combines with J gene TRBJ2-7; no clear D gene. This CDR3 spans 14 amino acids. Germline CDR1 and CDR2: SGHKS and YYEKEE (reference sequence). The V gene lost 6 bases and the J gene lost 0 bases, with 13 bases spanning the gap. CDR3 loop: CASNTIASSYEQYF. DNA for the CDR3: TGTGCCAGCAATACGATAGCCAGCTCCTACGAGCAGTACTTC.

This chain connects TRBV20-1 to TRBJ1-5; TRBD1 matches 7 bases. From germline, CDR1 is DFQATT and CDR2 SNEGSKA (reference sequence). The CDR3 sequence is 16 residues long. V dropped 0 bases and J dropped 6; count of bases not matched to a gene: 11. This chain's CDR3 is CSARDRQGGRIQPQHF. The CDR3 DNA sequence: TGCAGTGCTAGAGATCGTCAAGGGGGCCGGATTCAGCCCCAGCATTTT.

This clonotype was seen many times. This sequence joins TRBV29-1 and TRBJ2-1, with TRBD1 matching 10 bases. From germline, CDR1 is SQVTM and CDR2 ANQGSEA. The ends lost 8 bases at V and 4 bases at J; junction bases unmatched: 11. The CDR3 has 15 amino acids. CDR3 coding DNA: TGCAGCCTGGAGGGGGGACAGGGGACATACAATGAGCAGTTCTTC. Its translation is CSLEGGQGTYNEQFF.

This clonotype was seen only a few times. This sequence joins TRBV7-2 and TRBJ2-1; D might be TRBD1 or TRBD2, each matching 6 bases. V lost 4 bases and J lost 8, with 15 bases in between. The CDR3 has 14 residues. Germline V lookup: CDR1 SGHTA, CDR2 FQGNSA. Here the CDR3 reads CASSYRGEPDEQFF. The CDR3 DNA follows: TGTGCCAGCAGCTATAGGGGGGAGCCGGATGAGCAGTTCTTC.

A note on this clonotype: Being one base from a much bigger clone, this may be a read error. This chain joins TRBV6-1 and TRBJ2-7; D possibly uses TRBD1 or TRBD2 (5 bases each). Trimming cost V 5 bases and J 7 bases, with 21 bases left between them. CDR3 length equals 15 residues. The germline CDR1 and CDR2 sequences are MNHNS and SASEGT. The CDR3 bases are TGTGCCAGCAGTACCCGGGACGGATCCTACAATGAGCAGTACTTC. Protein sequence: CASSTRDGSYNEQYF.

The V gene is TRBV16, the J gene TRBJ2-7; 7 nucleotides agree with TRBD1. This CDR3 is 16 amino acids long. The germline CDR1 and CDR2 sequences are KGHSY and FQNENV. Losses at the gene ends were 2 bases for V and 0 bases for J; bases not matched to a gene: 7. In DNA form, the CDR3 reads TGTGCCAGCAGCCAAACCCCGACAGGGAGCTCCTACGAGCAGTACTTC. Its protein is CASSQTPTGSSYEQYF.

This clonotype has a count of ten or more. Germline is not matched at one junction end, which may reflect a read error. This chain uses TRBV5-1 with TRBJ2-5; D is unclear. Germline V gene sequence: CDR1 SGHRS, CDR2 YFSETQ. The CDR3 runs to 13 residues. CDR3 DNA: TGTGCCAGCAGCCTCGCTTGGCAAGAGACCCAGTACTTC. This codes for CASSLAWQETQYF.

The CDR3 DNA sequence: TGTGCTAGTGGTTTGGAGGGTAATTCACCCCTCCACTTT. This codes for CASGLEGNSPLHF. V usage is TRBV12-5 and J usage is TRBJ1-6; D remains ambiguous. The CDR3 totals 13 residues. Germline lookup yields CDR1 LGHNT and CDR2 FRNRAP. The V and J ends lost 1 base and 6 bases respectively, with 4 bases between them.

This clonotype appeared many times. The CDR3 DNA sequence: TGTGCCAGCAGTTCCCTACGCGATGAGCAGTTCTTC. This sequence encodes CASSSLRDEQFF. The V and J genes are TRBV5-6 and TRBJ2-1; D remains ambiguous. The CDR3 has 12 amino acids. V gave up 5 bases and J gave up 8 bases, with 11 bases separating them. The germline V gene encodes CDR1 SGHDT and CDR2 YYEEEE.

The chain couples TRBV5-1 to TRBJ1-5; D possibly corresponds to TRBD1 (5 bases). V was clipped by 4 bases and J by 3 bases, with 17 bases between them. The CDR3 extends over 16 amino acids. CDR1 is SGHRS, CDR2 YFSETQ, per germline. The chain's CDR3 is CASSPTGGGTNQPQHF. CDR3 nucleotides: TGCGCCAGCAGCCCTACAGGAGGTGGGACCAATCAGCCCCAGCATTTT.

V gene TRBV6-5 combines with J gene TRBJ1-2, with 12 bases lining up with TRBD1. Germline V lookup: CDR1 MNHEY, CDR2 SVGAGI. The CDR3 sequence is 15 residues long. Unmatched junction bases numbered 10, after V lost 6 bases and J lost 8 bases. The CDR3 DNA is TGTGCCAGCAGCCGCGACTCAGGGACAGGGGGCGGCTACACCTTC. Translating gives CASSRDSGTGGGYTF.

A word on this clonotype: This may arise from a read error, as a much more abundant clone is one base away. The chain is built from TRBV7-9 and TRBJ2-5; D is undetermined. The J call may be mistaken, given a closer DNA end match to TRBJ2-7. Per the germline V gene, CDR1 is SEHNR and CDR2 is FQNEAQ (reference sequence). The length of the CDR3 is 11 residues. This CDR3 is CASSFDVEQYF. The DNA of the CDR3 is TGTGCCAGCAGCTTTGACGTCGAGCAGTACTTC.

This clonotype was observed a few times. CDR3 bases: TGTGCCAGCAGTTTTAGGGGGGGACCTTTTAAGCGCAATGAGCAGTTCTTC. Its protein is CASSFRGGPFKRNEQFF. The chain is built from TRBV12-3 or TRBV12-4 and TRBJ2-1; a weak D match, TRBD2 (7 bases). CDR3 length: 17 residues. Trimming stripped 3 bases from V and 6 bases from J, with 21 bases between.